This T cell receptor (beta chain) comes out of a study of cytomegalovirus exposure and HLA in healthy donors. Whole-study results and caveats: A missense DCLRE1C variant was associated with V- and J-gene trimming of TCR beta chains in a later analysis, and an independent cohort replicated the association.

The CDR3 is 15 amino acids. The germline V and J ends were trimmed by 1 base and 2 bases, with 10 bases remaining between them. Germline values: CDR1 SGHDT, CDR2 YYEEEE. Researchers ran the PCR with 60 Vbeta and 13 Jbeta primers. Libraries were prepared by immunoSEQ multiplex PCR; TCRdb keeps only in-frame clonotypes and omits some of them. The sample has 150,000 to 200,000 clones, around 88% seen once. This clone was counted between two and nine times. Its cognate antigen is unknown. Sequencing was done on a sample of PBMCs. This receptor was taken from a woman aged 18-35 years in good health and CMV-seronegative. The chain has TRBV5-6 and TRBJ2-1, with D possibly being TRBD1 (5 bases). CDR3 region: CASSLKVRAYNEQFF. The CDR3 nucleotides read TGTGCCAGCAGCTTGAAAGTCAGGGCCTACAATGAGCAGTTCTTC.